This T cell receptor beta chain comes out of a study of T cell responses to AZD1222 COVID-19 vaccine. Method: immunoSEQ multiplex PCR; TCRdb's copy keeps in-frame clones and lacks some. This sample has some 150,000 clones, with roughly nine tenths found just once. This CDR3 is built from 15 residues. Sequenced material: peripheral blood, taken on day 0 of AZD1222 vaccination. The chain carries TRBV21-1 and TRBJ1-1. TRBV21-1 has pseudogene status. The source is an adult in good health. The CDR3 is CASSKEEEVNTEAFF. For the CDR3, the DNA is TGTGCCAGCAGCAAAGAGGAGGAGGTGAACACTGAAGCTTTCTTT.